The present T cell receptor (beta chain) was sequenced within a study of technical replicates of blood from a handful of donors. Here immunoSEQ multiplex PCR was the method, and the copy in TCRdb shows in-frame clones only, minus some. The sample has around 80,000 clones, approximately 94% seen once. The germline CDR1 and CDR2 sequences are SGHVS and FNYEAQ. Trimming pared 5 bases from V and 4 bases from J, leaving 6 bases between. The CDR3 has 11 amino acids. This sequence joins TRBV7-6 and TRBJ2-7; D ambiguous. The sample was T cells isolated from PBMCs. The sequence was collected from a human donor in good health. The DNA for the CDR3 is TGTGCCAGCAGCCTACAGTACGAGCAGTACTTC. It translates to CASSLQYEQYF.